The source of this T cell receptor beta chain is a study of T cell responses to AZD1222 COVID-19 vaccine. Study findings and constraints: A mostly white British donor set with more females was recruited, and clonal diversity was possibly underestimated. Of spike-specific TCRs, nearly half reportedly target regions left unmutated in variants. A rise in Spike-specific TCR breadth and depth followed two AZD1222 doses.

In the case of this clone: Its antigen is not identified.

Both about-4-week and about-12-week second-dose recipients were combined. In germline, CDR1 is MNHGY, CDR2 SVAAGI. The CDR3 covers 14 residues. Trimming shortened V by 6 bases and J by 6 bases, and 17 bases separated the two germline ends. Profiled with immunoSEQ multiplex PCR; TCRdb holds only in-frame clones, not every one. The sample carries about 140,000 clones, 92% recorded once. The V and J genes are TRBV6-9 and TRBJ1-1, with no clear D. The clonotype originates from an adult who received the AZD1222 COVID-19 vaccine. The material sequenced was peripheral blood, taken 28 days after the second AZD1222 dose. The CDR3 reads CASSREPMKAEAFF. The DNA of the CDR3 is TGTGCCAGCAGCCGGGAGCCGATGAAAGCTGAAGCTTTCTTT.